These 24 T cell receptor beta chains came from one sample sequenced in a study of T cells in lung cancer brain metastases. The table came from immunoSEQ multiplex PCR; TCRdb's copy has only in-frame clones and leaves some out. The top ten clones hold roughly 4.9% of a sample with around 6,600 clones, roughly 90% of them seen once. Material: tumor tissue from the primary lung tumor. Receptors were obtained from a middle-aged man with non-small cell lung cancer.

This clone was recorded a few times. The chain carries TRBV11-3 and TRBJ2-1; a possible D gene is TRBD1 (5 bases). Germline assignment: CDR1 SGHNT and CDR2 YENEEA. The V and J ends lost 1 base and 6 bases respectively, with 10 bases between them. This CDR3 has 14 amino acids. As DNA, the CDR3 is TGTGCCAGCAGCTTAGGGCGAAGGGGCAATGAGCAGTTCTTC. This encodes CASSLGRRGNEQFF.

The rearrangement joins TRBV5-1 to TRBJ1-6; 9 positions agree with TRBD1. The germline CDR1 and CDR2 sequences are SGHRS and YFSETQ. V lost 4 bases and J lost 10; bases outside the gene matches: 9. The length of the CDR3 is 15 residues. In nucleotides, the CDR3 is TGCGCCAGCAGCCAATCGGGACAGGGCAACTCACCCCTCCACTTT. Translation: CASSQSGQGNSPLHF.

The J gene is TRBJ2-7, the V gene TRBV30; D possibly matches TRBD1 or TRBD2 (6 bases each). Germline CDR1 and CDR2: GTSNPN and SVGIG (reference sequence). V dropped 0 bases and J dropped 7 bases, with 13 bases sitting between them. CDR3 size: 13 residues. CDR3 protein: CAWSVRGLGEQYF. CDR3 bases: TGTGCCTGGAGTGTACGGGGGCTGGGGGAGCAGTACTTC.

This chain links TRBV10-3 with TRBJ2-7, with D maybe TRBD2 (5 bases). CDR1 is ENHRY and CDR2 is SYGVKD in the germline V gene. The CDR3 totals 13 residues. V was clipped by 2 bases and J by 3 bases, with 8 bases between them. CDR3 loop: CAISEGGVYEQYF. The CDR3 DNA follows: TGTGCCATCAGTGAGGGAGGTGTCTACGAGCAGTACTTC.

The chain combines TRBV6-6 with TRBJ1-1, with D maybe TRBD1 (5 bases). Trimming took 2 bases from V and 5 from J, leaving 12 bases between them. The CDR3 is made up of 14 amino acids. The V gene's germline CDR1 is MNHNY and CDR2 SVGAGI (reference sequence). CDR3 bases: TGTGCCAGCAGTTACGGCGCAGGGCGAACTGAAGCTTTCTTT. Translation: CASSYGAGRTEAFF.

The J gene is TRBJ2-7, the V gene TRBV7-9, with D possibly matching TRBD2 (5 bases). Germline CDR1 and CDR2: SEHNR and FQNEAQ (reference sequence). CDR3 length: 13 residues. Trimming shortened V by 6 bases and J by 3 bases, and 12 bases separated the two germline ends. CDR3 bases: TGTGCCAGCAGAGATGGACTCCACTACGAGCAGTACTTC. Its protein product is CASRDGLHYEQYF.

The chain joins TRBV2 to TRBJ1-2, with D unresolved. V gave up 2 bases and J gave up 5 bases, with 12 bases separating them. Germline loops: CDR1 SNHLY, CDR2 FYNNEI. The CDR3 extends over 14 amino acids. In nucleotides, the CDR3 is TGTGCCAGCAGTGAATCCTCCTCTCGATATGGCTACACCTTC. Protein product: CASSESSSRYGYTF.

The chain combines TRBV12-5 with TRBJ2-3; no clear D gene. CDR1 LGHNT and CDR2 FRNRAP come from the germline V gene. This CDR3 has 13 residues. V shed 2 bases and J shed 0 bases, with 3 bases lying between them. CDR3 region: CASGLSSTDTQYF. The CDR3 DNA follows: TGTGCTAGTGGTTTGTCTAGCACAGATACGCAGTATTTT.

V gene TRBV11-2 combines with J gene TRBJ1-3; D uncertain. Germline V gene sequence: CDR1 SGHAT, CDR2 FQNNGV. Trimming removed 4 bases at V and 4 bases at J, with 14 bases between. The CDR3 covers 15 residues. The CDR3 DNA is TGTGCCAGCAGCTGGGTGGGGAGCTCCGGAAACACCATATATTTT. Translation: CASSWVGSSGNTIYF.

The chain recombines TRBV19 with TRBJ1-1; D not certain. The CDR3 extends over 14 amino acids. The V end lost 0 bases, the J end lost 3 bases, and 8 bases lay between the germline ends. CDR1 is LNHDA, CDR2 SQIVND, per germline (reference sequence). CDR3 DNA sequence: TGTGCCAGTAGTATAGATGCAGATTACACTGAAGCTTTCTTT. Translating it yields CASSIDADYTEAFF. Complete variable domain (other parts from reference TRBV19 and TRBJ1-1): DGGITQSPKYLFRKEGQNVTLSCEQNLNHDAMYWYRQDPGQGLRLIYYSQIVNDFQKGDIAEGYSVSREKKESFPLTVTSAQKNPTAFYLCASSIDADYTEAFFGQGTRLTVV.

The chain couples TRBV7-2 to TRBJ1-3; D unresolved. Germline CDR1 and CDR2: SGHTA and FQGNSA. This CDR3 spans 13 amino acids. Deletions cut 1 base from V and 8 bases from J, with 9 bases between. CDR3 sequence (DNA): TGTGCCAGCAGCTTAGTGAGGGATGACACCATATATTTT. Protein sequence: CASSLVRDDTIYF.

V is TRBV7-2 and J is TRBJ1-2; the D is unclear. The length of the CDR3 is 12 residues. In germline, CDR1 is SGHTA, CDR2 FQGNSA. Trimming took off 3 bases at V and 2 bases at J, with 4 bases between the two ends. In DNA, the CDR3 is TGTGCCAGCAGCTTGGGAAACTATGGCTACACCTTC. This encodes CASSLGNYGYTF. Based on the CDR3 plus reference TRBV7-2 and TRBJ1-2, the full variable domain is GAGVSQSPSNKVTEKGKDVELRCDPISGHTALYWYRQSLGQGLEFLIYFQGNSAPDKSGLPSDRFSAERTGGSVSTLTIQRTQQEDSAVYLCASSLGNYGYTFGSGTRLTVV.

Regarding this clone: Other DNA sequences of this sample code for an identical CDR3. The chain uses TRBV4-3 and TRBJ2-2; TRBD1 matches at 8 bases. The V and J ends lost 0 bases and 1 base, in that order; junction bases with no gene match: 10. Germline V gene sequence: CDR1 LGHNA, CDR2 YSLEER. The CDR3 runs 19 residues. The DNA for the CDR3 is TGCGCCAGCAGCCAAGAAACGTCGTGGGACAGGCAGAACACCGGGGAGCTGTTTTTT. Translation: CASSQETSWDRQNTGELFF.

This clone was observed a handful of times. The chain combines TRBV4-2 with TRBJ2-2; D remains ambiguous. Trimming shortened V by 0 bases and J by 5 bases, and 7 bases separated the two germline ends. Germline CDR1 reads LGHNA; CDR2 reads YNFKEQ. CDR3 length equals 14 residues. As DNA, the CDR3 is TGTGCCAGCAGCCAAGATCTGAAGACCGGGGAGCTGTTTTTT. This codes for CASSQDLKTGELFF.

The chain joins TRBV7-9 to TRBJ2-5, with D possibly TRBD2 on 5 matching bases. In germline, CDR1 is SEHNR, CDR2 FQNEAQ (reference sequence). The CDR3 consists of 14 residues. Trimming took 0 bases from V and 5 from J, leaving 10 bases between them. DNA for the CDR3: TGTGCCAGCAGCTTAGCGACGGGGATGGAGACCCAGTACTTC. Translation: CASSLATGMETQYF.

This chain connects TRBV5-1 to TRBJ2-6, with D maybe TRBD1 (8 bases). CDR3 length: 17 amino acids. Germline V lookup: CDR1 SGHRS, CDR2 YFSETQ. V lost 4 bases to trimming and J lost 1 base, with 15 bases between them. The CDR3 region is CASSPGQGGSGANVLTF. The CDR3 region has the DNA TGCGCCAGCAGCCCCGGACAGGGAGGGTCTGGGGCCAACGTCCTGACTTTC. The complete variable domain, with remaining parts taken from reference TRBV5-1 and TRBJ2-6, reads KAGVTQTPRYLIKTRGQQVTLSCSPISGHRSVSWYQQTPGQGLQFLFEYFSETQRNKGNFPGRFSGRQFSNSRSEMNVSTLELGDSALYLCASSPGQGGSGANVLTFGAGSRLTVL.

Worth noting for this clone: A read error may produce the germline difference seen at one junction end. This chain uses TRBV5-1 with TRBJ2-4; D is possibly TRBD2 (6 bases). The V gene's germline CDR1 is SGHRS and CDR2 YFSETQ. CDR3 size: 16 residues. CDR3 sequence: CASSLAGRGREGIQYF. CDR3 bases: TGCGCCAGCAGCTTGGCCGGGCGGGGCCGGGAAGGCATTCAGTATTTC.

The V gene is TRBV9, the J gene TRBJ2-3; 9 bases line up with TRBD2. In germline, CDR1 is SGDLS, CDR2 YYNGEE. This CDR3 spans 16 amino acids. V shed 0 bases and J 7 bases; nucleotides not matched to a gene: 9. CDR3 loop: CASSVAGRGGMNTQYF. The CDR3 DNA follows: TGTGCCAGCAGCGTAGCTGGGCGGGGGGGCATGAATACGCAGTATTTT.

The rearrangement links TRBV29-1 to TRBJ1-1; D remains unclear. V was trimmed by 4 bases and J by 3 bases, leaving 9 bases between them. This CDR3 has 12 amino acids. Per germline, CDR1 SQVTM and CDR2 ANQGSEA. The CDR3 sequence: CSVVVGDTEAFF. CDR3 DNA sequence: TGCAGCGTTGTAGTTGGGGACACTGAAGCTTTCTTT.

The chain couples TRBV6-5 to TRBJ1-4; 9 nucleotides line up with TRBD1. The V and J ends lost 6 bases and 7 bases, in that order; junction bases with no gene match: 9. Germline CDR1 MNHEY, CDR2 SVGAGI. There are 15 residues in the CDR3. CDR3 coding DNA: TGTGCCAGCAGAAGACAACAGGGGGCGTCTGAAAAACTGTTTTTT. Translation gives CASRRQQGASEKLFF.

The genes are TRBV13 and TRBJ2-3, with TRBD2 identical over 7 bases. Germline lookup yields CDR1 PRHDT and CDR2 FYEKMQ (reference sequence). V trimming: 4 bases; J trimming: 0 bases; junction bases outside the gene matches: 13. The CDR3 contains 18 residues. The CDR3 sequence: CASSSGLWRGSSTDTQYF. The CDR3 DNA reads as TGTGCCAGCAGCTCAGGACTCTGGCGGGGGTCTAGCACAGATACGCAGTATTTT.

The chain couples TRBV7-9 to TRBJ1-1; possibly TRBD1 for D (5 bases). With 4 bases removed from V and 0 bases from J, the gap between germline ends came to 12 bases. Germline-derived CDR1 and CDR2 are SEHNR and FQNEAQ (reference sequence). The CDR3 loop spans 15 amino acids. The CDR3 sequence is CASSSRQSVNTEAFF. The CDR3 bases are TGTGCCAGCAGCTCACGACAGAGTGTGAACACTGAAGCTTTCTTT.

Comment on this clone: Other DNA sequences in the same sample also yield this CDR3. The V gene is TRBV4-2, the J gene TRBJ2-6; D is unresolved. CDR1 is LGHNA, CDR2 YNFKEQ, per germline. The V end lost 0 bases, the J end lost 3 bases, and 9 bases lay between the germline ends. The length of the CDR3 is 16 residues. The CDR3 is CASSQEAPSGANVLTF. The CDR3 nucleotides read TGTGCCAGCAGCCAAGAAGCTCCAAGTGGGGCCAACGTCCTGACTTTC.

The V gene is TRBV4-2, the J gene TRBJ1-4; no clear D. V shed 0 bases and J shed 8 bases, with 10 bases lying between them. Germline CDR1 is LGHNA and CDR2 is YNFKEQ. The CDR3 runs 14 residues. In DNA form, the CDR3 reads TGTGCCAGCAGCCAAGAAAATCAGAAGGAAAAACTGTTTTTT. It codes for CASSQENQKEKLFF.